The clone carrying this T cell receptor (beta chain) came up many times. Antigen unknown. This record comes from a study of spatial heterogeneity in lung cancer. Study outcomes and limitations: In blood, ubiquitous expanded tumor TCRs appeared more at resection than follow-up.

In TCRdb, the 5' RACE reads were re-called with MiXCR into one record per CDR3 protein. In the table there are approximately 20,000 distinct CDR3 sequences, roughly 4.2% of which are singletons. Noted time point: sample taken at primary tumor resection. Whole RNA obtained from tumor, nontumor lung or frozen PBMC underwent sequencing without sorting. Samples came from approximately 65 TRACERx patients with untreated early-stage lung cancer. Germline assignment: CDR1 DFQATT and CDR2 SNEGSKA (reference sequence). The V end was cut by 1 base, the J end by 1 base, with 16 bases between. This CDR3 has 16 amino acids.

The chain carries TRBV20-1 and TRBJ1-1; D might be TRBD1 (5 bases). The receptor was derived from a male donor with early-stage non-small cell lung cancer. This specimen consisted of PBMCs, obtained at surgery. The CDR3 reads CSARGDSGLSNTEAFF. CDR3 in DNA: TGCAGTGCTAGAGGTGACAGTGGTCTCTCGAACACTGAAGCTTTCTTT.